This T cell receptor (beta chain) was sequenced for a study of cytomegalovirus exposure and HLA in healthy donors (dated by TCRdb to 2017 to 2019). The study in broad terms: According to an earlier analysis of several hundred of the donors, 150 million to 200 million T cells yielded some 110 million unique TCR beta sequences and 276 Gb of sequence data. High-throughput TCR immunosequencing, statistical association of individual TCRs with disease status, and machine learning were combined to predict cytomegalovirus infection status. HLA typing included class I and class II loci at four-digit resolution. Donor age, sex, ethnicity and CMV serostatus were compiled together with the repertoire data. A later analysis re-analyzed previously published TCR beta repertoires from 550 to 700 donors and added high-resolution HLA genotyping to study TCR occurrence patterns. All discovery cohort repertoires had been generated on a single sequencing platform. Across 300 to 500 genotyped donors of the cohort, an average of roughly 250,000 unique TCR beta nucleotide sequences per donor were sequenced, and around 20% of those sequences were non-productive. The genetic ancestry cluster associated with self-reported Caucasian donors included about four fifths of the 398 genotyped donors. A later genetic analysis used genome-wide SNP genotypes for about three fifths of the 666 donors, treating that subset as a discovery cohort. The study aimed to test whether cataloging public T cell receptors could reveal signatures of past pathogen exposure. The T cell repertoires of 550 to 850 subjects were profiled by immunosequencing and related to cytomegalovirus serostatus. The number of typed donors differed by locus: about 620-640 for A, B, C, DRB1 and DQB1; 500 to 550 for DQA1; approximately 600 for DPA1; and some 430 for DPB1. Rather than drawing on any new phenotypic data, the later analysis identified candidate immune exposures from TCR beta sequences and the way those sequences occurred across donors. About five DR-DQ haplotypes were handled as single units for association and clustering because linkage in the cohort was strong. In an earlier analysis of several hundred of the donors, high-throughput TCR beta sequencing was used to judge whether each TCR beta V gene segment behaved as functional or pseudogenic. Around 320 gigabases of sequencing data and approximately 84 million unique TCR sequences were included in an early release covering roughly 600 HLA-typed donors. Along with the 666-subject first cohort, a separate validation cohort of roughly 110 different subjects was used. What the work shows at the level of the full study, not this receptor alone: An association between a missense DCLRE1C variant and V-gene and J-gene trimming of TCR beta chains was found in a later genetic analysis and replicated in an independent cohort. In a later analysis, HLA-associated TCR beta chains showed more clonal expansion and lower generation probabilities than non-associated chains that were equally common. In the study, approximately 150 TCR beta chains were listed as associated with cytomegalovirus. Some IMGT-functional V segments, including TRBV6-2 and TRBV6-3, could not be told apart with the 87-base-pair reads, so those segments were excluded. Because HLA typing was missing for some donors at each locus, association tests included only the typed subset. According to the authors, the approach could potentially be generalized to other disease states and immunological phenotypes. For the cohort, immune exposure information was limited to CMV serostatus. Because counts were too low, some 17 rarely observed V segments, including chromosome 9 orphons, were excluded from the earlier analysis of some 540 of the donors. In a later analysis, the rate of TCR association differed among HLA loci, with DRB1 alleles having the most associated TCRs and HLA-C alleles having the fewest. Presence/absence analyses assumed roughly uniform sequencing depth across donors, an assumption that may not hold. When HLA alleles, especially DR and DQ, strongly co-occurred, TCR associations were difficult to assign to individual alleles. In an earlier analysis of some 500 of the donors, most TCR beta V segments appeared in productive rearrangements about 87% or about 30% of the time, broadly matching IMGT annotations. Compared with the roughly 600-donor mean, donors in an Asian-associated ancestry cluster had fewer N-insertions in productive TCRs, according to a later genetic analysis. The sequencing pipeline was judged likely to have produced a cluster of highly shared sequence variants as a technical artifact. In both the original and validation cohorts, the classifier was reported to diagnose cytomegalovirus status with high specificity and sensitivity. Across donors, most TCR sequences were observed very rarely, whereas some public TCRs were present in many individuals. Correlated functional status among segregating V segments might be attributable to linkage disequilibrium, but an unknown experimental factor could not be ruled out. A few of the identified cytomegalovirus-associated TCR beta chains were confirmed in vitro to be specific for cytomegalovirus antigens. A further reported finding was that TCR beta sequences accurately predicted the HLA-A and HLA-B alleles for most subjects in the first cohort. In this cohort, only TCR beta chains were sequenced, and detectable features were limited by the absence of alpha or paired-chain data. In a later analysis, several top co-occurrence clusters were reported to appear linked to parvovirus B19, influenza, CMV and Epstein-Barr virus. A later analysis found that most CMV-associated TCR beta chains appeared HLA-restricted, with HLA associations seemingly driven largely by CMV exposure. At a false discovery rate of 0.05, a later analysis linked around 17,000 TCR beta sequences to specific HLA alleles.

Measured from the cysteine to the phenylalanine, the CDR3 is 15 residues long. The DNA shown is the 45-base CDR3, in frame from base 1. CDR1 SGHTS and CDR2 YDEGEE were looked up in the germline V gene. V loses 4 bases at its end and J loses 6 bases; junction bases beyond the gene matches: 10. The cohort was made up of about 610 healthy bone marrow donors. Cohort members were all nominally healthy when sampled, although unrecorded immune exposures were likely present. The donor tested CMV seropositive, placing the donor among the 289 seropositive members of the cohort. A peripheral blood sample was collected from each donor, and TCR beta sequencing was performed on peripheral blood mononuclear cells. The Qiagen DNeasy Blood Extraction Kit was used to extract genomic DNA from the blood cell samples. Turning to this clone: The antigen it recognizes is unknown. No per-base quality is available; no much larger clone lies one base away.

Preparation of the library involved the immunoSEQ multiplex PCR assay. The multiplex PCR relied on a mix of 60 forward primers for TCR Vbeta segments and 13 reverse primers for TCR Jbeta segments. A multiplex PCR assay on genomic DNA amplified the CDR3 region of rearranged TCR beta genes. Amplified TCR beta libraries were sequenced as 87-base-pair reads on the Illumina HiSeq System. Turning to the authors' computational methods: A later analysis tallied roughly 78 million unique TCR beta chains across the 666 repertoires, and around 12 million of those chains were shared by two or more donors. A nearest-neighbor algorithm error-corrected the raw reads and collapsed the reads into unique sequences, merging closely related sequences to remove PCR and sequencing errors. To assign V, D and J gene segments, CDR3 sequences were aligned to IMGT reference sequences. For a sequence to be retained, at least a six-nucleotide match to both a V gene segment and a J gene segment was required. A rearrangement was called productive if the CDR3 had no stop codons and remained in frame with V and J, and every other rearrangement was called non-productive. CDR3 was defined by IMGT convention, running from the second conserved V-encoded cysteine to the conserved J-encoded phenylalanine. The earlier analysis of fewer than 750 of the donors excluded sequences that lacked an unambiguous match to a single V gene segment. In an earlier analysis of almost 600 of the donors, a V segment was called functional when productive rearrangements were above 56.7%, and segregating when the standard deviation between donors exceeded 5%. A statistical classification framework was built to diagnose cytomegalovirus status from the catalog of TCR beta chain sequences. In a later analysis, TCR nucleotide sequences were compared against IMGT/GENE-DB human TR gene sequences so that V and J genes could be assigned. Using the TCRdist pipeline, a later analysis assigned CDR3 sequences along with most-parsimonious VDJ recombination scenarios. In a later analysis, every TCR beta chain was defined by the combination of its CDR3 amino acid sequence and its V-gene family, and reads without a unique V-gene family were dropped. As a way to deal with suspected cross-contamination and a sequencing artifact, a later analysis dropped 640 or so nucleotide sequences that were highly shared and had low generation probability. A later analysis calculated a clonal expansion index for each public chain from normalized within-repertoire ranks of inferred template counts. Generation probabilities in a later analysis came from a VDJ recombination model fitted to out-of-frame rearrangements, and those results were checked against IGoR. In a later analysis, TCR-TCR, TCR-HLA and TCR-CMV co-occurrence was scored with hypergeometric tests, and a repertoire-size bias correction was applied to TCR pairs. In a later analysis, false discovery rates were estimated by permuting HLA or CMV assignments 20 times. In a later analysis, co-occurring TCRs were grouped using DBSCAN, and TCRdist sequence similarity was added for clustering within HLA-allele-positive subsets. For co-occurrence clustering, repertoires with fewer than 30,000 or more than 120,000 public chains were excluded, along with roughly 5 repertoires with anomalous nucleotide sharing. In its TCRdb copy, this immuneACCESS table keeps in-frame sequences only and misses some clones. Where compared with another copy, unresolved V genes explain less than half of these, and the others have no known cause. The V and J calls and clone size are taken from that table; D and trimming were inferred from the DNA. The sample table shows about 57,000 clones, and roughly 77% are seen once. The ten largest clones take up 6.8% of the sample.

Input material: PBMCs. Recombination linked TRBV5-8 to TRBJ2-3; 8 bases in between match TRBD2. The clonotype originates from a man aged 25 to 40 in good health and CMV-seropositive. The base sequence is TGTGCCAGCAGCCATGGGACTAGAGTAAAGGATACGCAGTATTTT. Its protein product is CASSHGTRVKDTQYF.